This T cell receptor beta chain was retrieved from a study of T cells expressing NK-cell markers. General observations from the study: Topping the CD3+CD56-NKG2C+ fraction as well were these clonotypes, in a handful of donors.

Concerning this clonotype itself: Antigen specificity is unknown.

A 5'RACE template switching approach incorporating UMIs was used to make TCR beta cDNA. Each CDR3 protein gets one entry in TCRdb, which reprocessed the 5' RACE reads and gives no DNA. Here the sample table reports about 260,000 distinct CDR3 sequences. Germline V gene data show CDR1 as MNHEY and CDR2 as SMNVEV (reference sequence). The CDR3 consists of 17 residues. This TCR was sampled from a man younger than 35 in good health. The sequenced material came from blood T cells: a sorted CD56 or NKG2C T cell subset, CD4+ or CD8+ T cells, or bulk PBMC T cells (not recorded which). J is TRBJ2-1 and V is TRBV27; without DNA, the TCRdb call of TRBD1 cannot be checked. The CDR3 sequence is CASSLSRDGRFWNEQFF.